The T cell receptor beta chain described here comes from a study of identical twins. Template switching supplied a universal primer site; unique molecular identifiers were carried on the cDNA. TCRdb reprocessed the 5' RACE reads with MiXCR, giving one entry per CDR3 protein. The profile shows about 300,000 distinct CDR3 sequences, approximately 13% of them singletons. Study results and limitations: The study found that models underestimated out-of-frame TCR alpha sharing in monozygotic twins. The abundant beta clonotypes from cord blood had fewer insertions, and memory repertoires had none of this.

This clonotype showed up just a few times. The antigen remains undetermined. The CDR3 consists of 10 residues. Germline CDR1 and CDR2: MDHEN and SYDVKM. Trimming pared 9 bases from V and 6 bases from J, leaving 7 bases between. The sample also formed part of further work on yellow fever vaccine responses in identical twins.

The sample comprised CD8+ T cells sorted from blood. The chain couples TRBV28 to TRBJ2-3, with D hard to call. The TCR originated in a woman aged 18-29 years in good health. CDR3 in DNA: TGTGCCAGTCTCAGCGATACGCAGTATTTT. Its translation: CASLSDTQYF.